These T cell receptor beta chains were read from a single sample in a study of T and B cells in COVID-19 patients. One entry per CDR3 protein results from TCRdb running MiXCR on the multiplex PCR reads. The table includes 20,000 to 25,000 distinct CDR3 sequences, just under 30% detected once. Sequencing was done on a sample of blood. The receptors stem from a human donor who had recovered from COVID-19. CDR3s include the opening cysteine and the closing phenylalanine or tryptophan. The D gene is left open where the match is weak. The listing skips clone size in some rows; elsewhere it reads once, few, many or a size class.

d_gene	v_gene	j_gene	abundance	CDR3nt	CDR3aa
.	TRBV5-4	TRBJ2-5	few	TGTGCCAGCACCCTCGGGATGGCAAGTATCCAAGAGACCCAGTACTTC	CASTLGMASIQETQYF
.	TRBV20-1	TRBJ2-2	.	TGCAGTGCTAGAGTTTTAGGGGGGCAGAACACCGGGGAGCTGTTTTTT	CSARVLGGQNTGELFF
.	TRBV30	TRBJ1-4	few	TGTGCCTGGAGTGTCGTCGGGGGTGAAAAACTGTTTTTT	CAWSVVGGEKLFF
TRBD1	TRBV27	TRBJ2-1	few	TGTGCCAGCAGTCCCTTGACAGGGGTCCCCTACAATGAGCAGTTCTTC	CASSPLTGVPYNEQFF
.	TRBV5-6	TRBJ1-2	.	TGTGCCAGCAGAGAGGACACCTTCGGAGATGGCTACACCTTC	CASREDTFGDGYTF
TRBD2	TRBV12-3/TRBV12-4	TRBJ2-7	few	TGTGCCAGCAGAGCGGGGGTAGGGGGGGAGCAGTACTTC	CASRAGVGGEQYF
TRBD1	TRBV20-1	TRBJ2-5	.	TGCAGTGCCAGGGAGACAGGGGCGCAAGAGACCCAGTACTTC	CSARETGAQETQYF
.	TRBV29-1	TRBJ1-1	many	TGCAGCGTTTCGGGAACCCCGAGGACTGAAGCTTTCTTT	CSVSGTPRTEAFF
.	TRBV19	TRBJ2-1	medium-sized	TGTGCCAGTAGTACCAGACAGGAGCAGTTCTTC	CASSTRQEQFF
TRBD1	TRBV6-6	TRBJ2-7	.	TGTGCCAGCAGCTATAGACAGGGGATGGGTTACGAGCAGTACTTC	CASSYRQGMGYEQYF
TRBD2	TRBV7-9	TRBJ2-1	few	TGTGCCAGCAGCTTATACGGGGGGGGGTACAATGAGCAGTTCTTC	CASSLYGGGYNEQFF
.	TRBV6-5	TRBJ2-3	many	TGTGCCAGCAGTTCCCAGGGGCGGAGCACAGATACGCAGTATTTT	CASSSQGRSTDTQYF
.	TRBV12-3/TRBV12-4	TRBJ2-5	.	TGTGCCAGCAGTCGCCGGGACTTAGAGACCCAGTACTTC	CASSRRDLETQYF
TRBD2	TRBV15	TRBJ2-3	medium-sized	TGTGCCACCAGCCTGGGAGGGTGGGATACGCAGTATTTT	CATSLGGWDTQYF
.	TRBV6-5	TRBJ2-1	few	TGTGCCAGCAGTGAAGCAACAGGCGGAAACAATGAGCAGTTCTTC	CASSEATGGNNEQFF
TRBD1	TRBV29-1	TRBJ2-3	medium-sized	TGCAGCGTTTACAGGGGTGGGGCAGATACGCAGTATTTT	CSVYRGGADTQYF
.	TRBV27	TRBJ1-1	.	TGTGCCAGCAGTTTAAGTCATGGGGGCGTCACTGAAGCTTTCTTT	CASSLSHGGVTEAFF
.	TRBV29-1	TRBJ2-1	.	TGCTGCTCCGGGGGAGGTGTCGGTGAGCAGTTCTTC	CCSGGGVGEQFF
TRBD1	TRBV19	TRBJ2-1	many	TGTGCCAGTAGTATAGCCCCGGAATGGGACAGCTTCTACAATGAGCAGTTCTTC	CASSIAPEWDSFYNEQFF
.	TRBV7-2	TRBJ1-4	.	TGTGCCAGCAGCTTAGTACTGGGGGGGCGCCAAGAAAAACTGTTTTTT	CASSLVLGGRQEKLFF
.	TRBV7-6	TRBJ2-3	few	TGTGCCAGCAGCTTAAGAAGCGGGTATACAGATACGCAGTATTTT	CASSLRSGYTDTQYF
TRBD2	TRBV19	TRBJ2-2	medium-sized	TGTGCCAGTAGTACGCCGGGACTAGCGGGTGGTACCGGGGAGCTGTTTTTT	CASSTPGLAGGTGELFF
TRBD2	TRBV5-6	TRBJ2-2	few	TGTGCCAGCAGCTTGGCCGGTCTAGCGGGAGGTTCCGGGGAGCTGTTTTTT	CASSLAGLAGGSGELFF
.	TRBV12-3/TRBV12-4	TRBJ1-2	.	TGTGCCAGCAGTTTACAGCGGCTTCTTGGCTACACCTTC	CASSLQRLLGYTF
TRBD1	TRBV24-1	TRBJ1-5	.	TGTGCCATCCAAGGACAGGGGGATTCGCCCCAGCATTTT	CAIQGQGDSPQHF
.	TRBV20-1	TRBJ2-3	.	TGCAGTGCTAGAGACCTGAGAGGGAAGAGCGGGGATACGCAGTATTTT	CSARDLRGKSGDTQYF